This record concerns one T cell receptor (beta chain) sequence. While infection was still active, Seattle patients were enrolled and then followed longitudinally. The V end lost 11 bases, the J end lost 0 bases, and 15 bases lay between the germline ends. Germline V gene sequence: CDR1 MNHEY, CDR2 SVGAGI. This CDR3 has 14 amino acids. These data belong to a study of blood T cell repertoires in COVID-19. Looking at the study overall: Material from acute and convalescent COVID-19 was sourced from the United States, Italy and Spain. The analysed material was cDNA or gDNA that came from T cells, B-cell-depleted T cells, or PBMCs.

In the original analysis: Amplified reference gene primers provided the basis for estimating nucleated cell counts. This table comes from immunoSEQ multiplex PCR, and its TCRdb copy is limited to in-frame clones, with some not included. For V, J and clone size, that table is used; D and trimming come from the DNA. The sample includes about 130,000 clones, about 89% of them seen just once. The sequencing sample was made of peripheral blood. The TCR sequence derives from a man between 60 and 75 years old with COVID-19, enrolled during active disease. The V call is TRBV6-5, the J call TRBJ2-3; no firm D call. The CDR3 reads CASSTGHSTDTQYF. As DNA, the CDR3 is TGTGCCTCATCTACTGGGCATAGCACAGATACGCAGTATTTT.